The source of this TCR beta chain is a study of blood T cell repertoires in COVID-19. Study context: The United States, Italy and Spain were the sources of the acute and convalescent COVID-19 samples. T cells, B-cell-depleted T cells, or PBMCs supplied cDNA or gDNA.

Per the original methods: Estimated nucleated cell counts came from reference gene primer amplification. Sequencing used immunoSEQ multiplex PCR; TCRdb keeps in-frame clones, though not all of them. The V and J calls and clone size come from that table; D and trimming were worked out from the DNA. The sample lists roughly 40,000 clones; around 90% were seen once. The germline V gene has CDR1 LNHDA and CDR2 SQIVND (reference sequence). V was clipped by 10 bases and J by 8 bases, with 11 bases between them. This CDR3 contains 10 residues. The sequencing sample was made of peripheral blood. The V and J genes are TRBV19 and TRBJ1-2; D perhaps matches TRBD1 (6 bases). This TCR was sampled from a middle-aged man with active COVID-19. In nucleotides, the CDR3 is TGTGCCACCTCACAGGGAGGCTACACCTTC. Encoded protein: CATSQGGYTF.